This T cell receptor beta chain was profiled in a study of T-cell memory formation after mild COVID-19. Broader study findings: For second-wave clones that peaked at day 37, SARS-CoV-2 specificity went unverified.

Germline V lookup: CDR1 SQVTM, CDR2 ANQGSEA. Trimming took 4 bases from V and 4 from J, leaving 14 bases between them. This CDR3 is built from 14 residues. TCRdb re-called the 5' RACE reads through MiXCR, storing one row per CDR3 protein. The data contain roughly 610,000 distinct CDR3 sequences, 15% to 20% of them singletons. Of note for this clonotype: Its antigen is unidentified.

The chain joins TRBV29-1 to TRBJ1-3, with a possible D match to TRBD1 (5 bases). The receptor was isolated from an adult woman who had mild COVID-19 (a few samples of this study predate the infection). Cell type and time point are not known. The sequencing input was PBMCs or a T cell subset sorted from them (not recorded which). Written as DNA, the CDR3 is TGCAGCGTTGCCGCCCCGGGGGTAGGAAACACCATATATTTT. It specifies CSVAAPGVGNTIYF.